A single sample gave rise to the 24 T cell receptor beta chains below, sequenced in a study of blood T cell repertoires in COVID-19. Clones were sequenced by immunoSEQ multiplex PCR, and TCRdb holds only the in-frame ones, with some missing. The sample yields about 140,000 clones, approximately 87% seen once. Sequencing was done on a sample of PBMCs or T cells enriched from blood (not recorded which). The receptor set was obtained from a man between 60 and 75 years old who had recovered from COVID-19.

In DNA form, the CDR3 reads TGTGCCAGCTCCTTCGGGACAGGGATTACAGATACGCAGTATTTT. Residues: CASSFGTGITDTQYF. The V gene is TRBV18, the J gene TRBJ2-3; 9 bases fit TRBD1. Trimming at V came to 6 bases and at J to 3 bases, leaving 7 bases not matched to a gene. This CDR3 has 15 residues. The germline V gene encodes CDR1 KGHSH and CDR2 LQKENI.

This chain joins TRBV3-1 (or the pseudogene TRBV3-2) and TRBJ1-1; D not resolved. The CDR3 runs 14 residues. V was cut by 4 bases and J by 4 bases, with 13 bases left in between. Germline values: CDR1 LGHDT, CDR2 YNNKEL (reference sequence). CDR3 sequence reads: CASSPLSRGTEAFF. The CDR3 bases are TGTGCCAGCAGCCCCCTATCGAGAGGCACTGAAGCTTTCTTT.

DNA for the CDR3: TGTGCCAGCAGAAAGGATACAGTCCACTCCTACGAGCAGTACTTC. Translating it yields CASRKDTVHSYEQYF. This chain links TRBV2 with TRBJ2-7; D uncertain. Germline CDR1 is SNHLY and CDR2 is FYNNEI. V was pared by 6 bases and J by 0 bases, with 15 bases between. The CDR3 is 15 amino acids.

V gene TRBV6-5 combines with J gene TRBJ1-3, with TRBD1 identical over 8 bases. CDR1 and CDR2 (germline): MNHEY, SVGAGI. After removal of 7 bases from V and 0 bases from J, the junction contained 5 bases not matched to a gene. The length of the CDR3 is 15 residues. Written as DNA, the CDR3 is TGTGCCAGCAAACAGGGGGTTCTCTCTGGAAACACCATATATTTT. It specifies CASKQGVLSGNTIYF.

This clone turned up a few times. J is TRBJ1-1 and V is TRBV5-6, with D unresolved. Germline V gene sequence: CDR1 SGHDT, CDR2 YYEEEE. Trimming left V 2 bases short and J 0 bases short, with 8 bases between. The CDR3 runs to 14 residues. CDR3: CASSFPQMNTEAFF. CDR3 nucleotides: TGTGCCAGCAGCTTCCCGCAGATGAACACTGAAGCTTTCTTT.

The gene calls are TRBV19 and TRBJ1-5, with D tentatively TRBD1 (6 bases). V was clipped by 10 bases and J by 9 bases, with 16 bases between them. CDR3 length equals 12 residues. Germline CDR1 reads LNHDA; CDR2 reads SQIVND (reference sequence). The CDR3 DNA is TGTGCCACCGGGACACGCGATCGGCCCCAGCATTTT. It yields the protein CATGTRDRPQHF.

The chain joins TRBV4-1 to TRBJ1-4, with D tentatively TRBD1 (5 bases). The V gene lost 4 bases and the J gene lost 13 bases, with 22 bases spanning the gap. This CDR3 is 15 amino acids long. Germline V gene lookup returns CDR1 MGHRA and CDR2 YSYEKL. CDR3 nucleotides: TGCGCCAGCAGCCCAGAGGCGGGGACTTTGGTTCGACTGTTTTTT. Translation gives CASSPEAGTLVRLFF.

The V gene is TRBV6-1, the J gene TRBJ2-7, with a tentative D call TRBD2 (6 bases). This CDR3 has 14 residues. Between the trimmed V and J ends, which lost 3 bases and 0 bases, there was a span of 9 bases. Looked up from germline, CDR1 is MNHNS and CDR2 is SASEGT. The CDR3 is CASSERGDSYEQYF. CDR3 in DNA: TGTGCCAGCAGTGAGCGCGGGGACTCCTACGAGCAGTACTTC.

This clone was observed a handful of times. The chain employs TRBV10-1 and TRBJ2-7; D remains ambiguous. The germline CDR1 and CDR2 sequences are WNHNN and SYGVQD (reference sequence). The CDR3 has 13 amino acids. Trimming shortened V by 10 bases and J by 3 bases, and 16 bases separated the two germline ends. CDR3 region: CAITTPDNYEQYF. In DNA, the CDR3 is TGCGCCATCACCACTCCAGACAACTACGAGCAGTACTTC.

This chain uses TRBV18 with TRBJ2-3; maybe TRBD2 (5 bases). The V end lost 0 bases, the J end lost 5 bases, and 9 bases lay between the germline ends. CDR3 length: 14 residues. Germline CDR1 is KGHSH and CDR2 is LQKENI. The CDR3 DNA reads as TGTGCCAGCTCACCACCAGAGGGAATAGATACGCAGTATTTT. Translation gives CASSPPEGIDTQYF.

This chain links TRBV6-5 with TRBJ1-2; D is unclear. CDR1 and CDR2 from the germline V gene are MNHEY and SVGAGI. With 6 bases removed from V and 4 bases from J, the gap between germline ends came to 12 bases. The CDR3 covers 13 residues. CDR3 loop: CASRAAPIYGYTF. The CDR3 bases are TGTGCCAGCAGGGCTGCCCCGATCTATGGCTACACCTTC.

V and J are TRBV6-2 or TRBV6-3 and TRBJ2-7; TRBD1 matches at 7 bases. CDR1 and CDR2 (germline): MNHEY, SVGEGT. The CDR3 has 16 amino acids. The V segment lost 0 bases and the J segment 2 bases; nucleotides outside the gene matches: 7. The CDR3 loop reads CASSYSTGTVPYEQYF. The CDR3 DNA reads TGTGCCAGCAGTTACTCGACCGGGACAGTGCCCTACGAGCAGTACTTC.

The CDR3 loop reads CASSRRDYNSPLHF. The CDR3 DNA is TGTGCCTCCTCAAGACGGGACTATAATTCACCCCTCCACTTT. The chain uses TRBV30 and TRBJ1-6; D unclear. The CDR3 extends over 14 amino acids. Trimming removed 7 bases from V and 3 bases from J, with 13 bases in between. Germline CDR1 is GTSNPN and CDR2 is SVGIG (reference sequence). Full variable domain (outside the CDR3, taken from reference TRBV30 and TRBJ1-6): SQTIHQWPATLVQPVGSPLSLECTVEGTSNPNLYWYRQAAGRGLQLLFYSVGIGQISSEVPQNLSASRPQDRQFILSSKKLLLSDSGFYLCASSRRDYNSPLHFGNGTRLTVT.

J is TRBJ2-5 and V is TRBV11-2, with D unclear. The germline V gene encodes CDR1 SGHAT and CDR2 FQNNGV. Trimming took off 3 bases at V and 2 bases at J, with 7 bases between the two ends. The CDR3 runs to 13 residues. As DNA, the CDR3 is TGTGCCAGCAGCTTCGCCAGACAAGAGACCCAGTACTTC. Amino acids: CASSFARQETQYF.

The genes are TRBV6-5 and TRBJ1-2; tentatively, D is TRBD1 (6 bases). Trimming left V 10 bases short and J 5 bases short, with 11 bases between. The CDR3 length is 11 residues. Germline assignment: CDR1 MNHEY and CDR2 SVGAGI. The CDR3 reads CATTRGYGYTF. The DNA for the CDR3 is TGTGCCACTACAAGGGGGTATGGCTACACCTTC.

The chain recombines TRBV6-5 with TRBJ2-7, with D maybe TRBD2 (5 bases). V shed 7 bases and J shed 0 bases, with 13 bases lying between them. Germline CDR1 and CDR2: MNHEY and SVGAGI. The CDR3 has 14 residues. CDR3 protein: CASKMWEPSYEQYF. The DNA for the CDR3 is TGTGCCAGCAAAATGTGGGAGCCCTCCTACGAGCAGTACTTC.

This clone was observed a few times. This CDR3 reads CATSRPRYEQFF. The CDR3 DNA reads as TGTGCCACCAGCAGACCTAGGTATGAGCAGTTCTTC. The gene calls are TRBV15 and TRBJ2-1; no clear D gene. This CDR3 is built from 12 residues. Germline lookup yields CDR1 LNHNV and CDR2 YYDKDF (reference sequence). V was pared by 2 bases and J by 8 bases, with 7 bases between.

This clone occurred once. V is TRBV2 and J is TRBJ2-7; D not resolved. V lost 10 bases and J lost 3, with 10 bases in between. Germline V gene data show CDR1 as SNHLY and CDR2 as FYNNEI. The CDR3 is made up of 11 amino acids. The CDR3 spells CATQRSYEQYF. The CDR3 DNA follows: TGTGCCACTCAACGGAGCTACGAGCAGTACTTC. The complete variable domain, with remaining parts taken from reference TRBV2 and TRBJ2-7, reads EPEVTQTPSHQVTQMGQEVILRCVPISNHLYFYWYRQILGQKVEFLVSFYNNEISEKSEIFDDQFSVERPDGSNFTLKIRSTKLEDSAMYFCATQRSYEQYFGPGTRLTVT.

The chain couples TRBV19 to TRBJ2-1; 13 bases agree with TRBD2. This CDR3 has 17 residues. The junction had 11 bases not matched to a gene; V was cut back by 5 bases and J by 7 bases. Germline CDR1 and CDR2: LNHDA and SQIVND (reference sequence). The DNA for the CDR3 is TGTGCCAGTAGTCCTGGGACTAGCGGGACGGTAAGAAATGAGCAGTTCTTC. Translated, it gives CASSPGTSGTVRNEQFF.

V gene TRBV14 combines with J gene TRBJ2-6, with D possibly matching TRBD1 (6 bases). CDR1 is SGHDN and CDR2 is FVKESK in the germline V gene. The V end lost 3 bases, the J end lost 0 bases, and 9 bases lay between the germline ends. The CDR3 runs 16 residues. The CDR3 is CASSQDSSSGANVLTF. In nucleotides, the CDR3 is TGTGCCAGCAGCCAGGACAGCTCCTCTGGGGCCAACGTCCTGACTTTC.

The chain combines TRBV3-1 (or the pseudogene TRBV3-2) with TRBJ2-1; D not resolved. Trimming cost V 3 bases and J 2 bases, with 14 bases left between them. The length of the CDR3 is 16 residues. Looked up from germline, CDR1 is LGHDT and CDR2 is YNNKEL (reference sequence). The chain's CDR3 is CASSQGLVVAYNEQFF. The CDR3 DNA follows: TGTGCCAGCAGCCAGGGCTTGGTCGTGGCCTACAATGAGCAGTTCTTC.

The J gene is TRBJ1-1, the V gene TRBV4-1, with D tentatively TRBD1 (6 bases). CDR1 MGHRA and CDR2 YSYEKL come from the germline V gene. V was trimmed by 8 bases and J by 5 bases, leaving 18 bases between them. The length of the CDR3 is 14 residues. The CDR3 region has the DNA TGCGCCAGCGAACCGGGGGGGCTGGGGACTGAAGCTTTCTTT. Amino acids: CASEPGGLGTEAFF.

The chain recombines TRBV18 with TRBJ1-2; D gene uncertain. Trimming removed 5 bases from V and 3 bases from J, with 13 bases in between. The length of the CDR3 is 14 residues. The germline gives CDR1 KGHSH, CDR2 LQKENI. As DNA, the CDR3 is TGTGCCAGCTCAACGATCTATCAAGACTATGGCTACACCTTC. Translated, it gives CASSTIYQDYGYTF.

The chain recombines TRBV7-2 with TRBJ2-7; 9 nucleotides match TRBD1. The germline V gene encodes CDR1 SGHTA and CDR2 FQGNSA. The CDR3 has 14 residues. The junction had 10 bases not matched to a gene; V was cut back by 7 bases and J by 6 bases. CDR3 loop: CASNVGTGNSEQYF. CDR3 coding DNA: TGTGCCAGCAATGTCGGGACAGGGAATAGCGAGCAGTACTTC.